The entry below describes one T cell receptor beta chain. Just one base apart from a much larger clone, this may be a read error. The sample belongs to a study of T cells in Graves' hyperthyroidism and ophthalmopathy. The CDR3 consists of 13 residues. The V gene's germline CDR1 is LGHDT and CDR2 YNNKEL (reference sequence). TCR beta CDR3 region amplification was performed from RNA transcripts. First-round RT-PCR of the TCR CDR3 relied on the HTBI primer set. TCRdb fed the multiplex PCR reads into MiXCR, producing one record per CDR3 protein. The sample lists hundreds of thousands of distinct CDR3 sequences; 15% to 20% were seen once.

The specimen was blood. The receptor was isolated from a woman in her twenties or thirties with Graves' hyperthyroidism. The chain combines TRBV3-1 with TRBJ1-2; no firm D call. This CDR3 reads CASSQGQSYGHTF. In nucleotides, the CDR3 is TGTGCCAGCAGCCAAGGACAAAGTTATGGCCACACCTTC.